The 5 T cell receptor beta chains below were found in one sample sequenced in a study of blood T cell repertoires in COVID-19. Sequencing used immunoSEQ multiplex PCR; TCRdb keeps in-frame clones, though not all of them. The sample has approximately 28,000 clones; around 90% are singletons. Sequencing input: peripheral blood. These receptors were taken from a man between 65 and 85 years old with active or convalescent COVID-19.

The chain is built from TRBV6-2 or TRBV6-3 and TRBJ2-1, with 13 bases lining up with TRBD2. Germline loops: CDR1 MNHEY, CDR2 SVGEGT. Trimming cost V 5 bases and J 8 bases; bases outside gene matches: 6. The CDR3 is made up of 15 amino acids. This CDR3 is CASSHTSGGADEQFF. The CDR3 bases are TGTGCCAGCAGTCACACTAGCGGGGGGGCCGATGAGCAGTTCTTC.

The chain joins TRBV19 to TRBJ2-2; D is perhaps TRBD1 (5 bases). The V gene lost 7 bases and the J gene lost 4 bases, with 16 bases spanning the gap. The CDR3 is 15 residues long. Per germline, CDR1 LNHDA and CDR2 SQIVND (reference sequence). The CDR3 spells CASMPPTGPTGELFF. The CDR3 nucleotides read TGTGCCAGTATGCCTCCTACAGGTCCCACCGGGGAGCTGTTTTTT.

This clone was seen only once. The genes are TRBV7-2 and TRBJ2-2; D gene uncertain. The CDR3 runs 14 residues. Deletions cut 5 bases from V and 0 bases from J, with 7 bases between. Germline V gene lookup returns CDR1 SGHTA and CDR2 FQGNSA. DNA of the CDR3: TGTGCCAGCAGCCAACAATCGAACACCGGGGAGCTGTTTTTT. Encoded protein: CASSQQSNTGELFF.

The rearrangement links TRBV9 to TRBJ2-3, with D possibly TRBD1 on 6 matching bases. V lost 4 bases and J 1 base, leaving 16 bases between the germline ends. CDR3 size: 16 residues. Looked up from germline, CDR1 is SGDLS and CDR2 is YYNGEE. The CDR3 reads CASSPRGRGGTDTQYF. The CDR3 nucleotides are TGTGCCAGCAGCCCAAGGGGCAGGGGAGGCACAGATACGCAGTATTTT.

This clone was counted a few times. J is TRBJ1-4 and V is TRBV2; 7 positions agree with TRBD1. The junction had 10 bases not matched to a gene; V was cut back by 7 bases and J by 5 bases. In germline, CDR1 is SNHLY, CDR2 FYNNEI. The CDR3 has 15 residues. The CDR3 loop reads CASMDLRDSNEKLFF. In DNA form, the CDR3 reads TGTGCCAGCATGGATCTCCGGGACAGCAATGAAAAACTGTTTTTT.